This paragraph covers one T cell receptor (delta chain) sequence. Its cognate antigen is unknown. This sample was taken from a study of Vδ1+ human thymocytes. Thymocytes were sorted as CD3+ TCRVdelta1+ TCRVdelta2- after alphabeta T cell depletion. This CDR3 contains 24 residues. Germline values: CDR1 TSWWSYY, CDR2 QGS. V lost 2 bases and J lost 1; bases outside the gene matches: 26. Sequences come from RNA converted to cDNA by reverse transcription. Multiplex PCR used pooled V-gene forward primers and a constant-region reverse primer to amplify CDR3s. TCRdb re-processed the multiplex PCR reads using CATT. The table has around 60,000 delta-chain clones, about 15% seen once. General study points: Unlike peripheral blood Vdelta1+ controls, thymic delta-chain sequences included about 20% Vdelta2 and few Vdelta3. Thymic TRG and TRD repertoires appeared highly polyclonal, with Gaussian CDR3 length distributions.

This TCR derives from a girl under three years old who had congenital heart surgery. The V gene is TRDV1, the J gene TRDJ1; TRDD3 aligns across 12 bases. Sequences were obtained from Vdelta1+ gamma-delta thymocytes from the thymus. Subset meaning: FACS-sorted CD3+ TCRalphabeta- TCRVdelta1+ TCRVdelta2- thymocytes. The CDR3 bases are TGTGCTCTTGGGGAAAAGACGATCCCTTCCGCGTACTGGGGGATACCTACGTCCACCGATAAACTCATCTTT. It yields the protein CALGEKTIPSAYWGIPTSTDKLIF.